This T cell receptor (beta chain) was obtained from a study of blood T cell repertoires in COVID-19. Study-level background: COVID-19 samples from acute and convalescent phases originated in the United States, Italy and Spain.

Assay used: immunoSEQ multiplex PCR; TCRdb lists only in-frame clones, some missing. The sample carries 120,000 or so clones, about 88% recorded once. The sequencing input was peripheral blood. The receptor was derived from a man in his sixties with COVID-19, enrolled during active disease.

The CDR3 sequence: CASSPTRDRVFVQETQYF. The CDR3 DNA reads TGTGCCAGCAGCCCGACGCGGGACAGGGTTTTCGTCCAAGAGACCCAGTACTTC. The chain is built from TRBV5-6 and TRBJ2-5, with 9 bases fitting TRBD1. Trimming at V came to 4 bases and at J to 1 base, leaving 14 bases not matched to a gene. The CDR3 is 18 residues long. CDR1 and CDR2 from the germline V gene are SGHDT and YYEEEE.